One sample yielded the 5 T cell receptor beta chains listed below, sequenced in a study of blood T cell repertoires in COVID-19 (dated by TCRdb to 2019 to 2021). Library construction relied on the immunoSEQ multiplex PCR assay. The table comes from immuneACCESS by way of TCRdb, which keeps in-frame sequences with V and J called. Part of the clones is missing from these tables; in studies checked, under half for an unresolved V gene and the rest for unknown reasons. Across this sample there are 84,000 or so clones, with about three quarters seen only once. About 10% of the sample belongs to the ten largest clones. The sequenced material came from peripheral blood. These receptors were taken from a human donor in a cohort sampled during active COVID-19.

J is TRBJ1-4 and V is TRBV9; tentatively, D is TRBD1 (5 bases). The CDR3 loop spans 15 amino acids. Germline loops: CDR1 SGDLS, CDR2 YYNGEE. The V gene lost 4 bases and the J gene lost 0 bases, with 10 bases spanning the gap. CDR3 residues: CASSRSGATNEKLFF. The CDR3 nucleotides are TGTGCCAGCAGCCGGTCGGGGGCAACTAATGAAAAACTGTTTTTT.

The V and J genes are TRBV24-1 and TRBJ1-5, with a weak D call TRBD1 (5 bases). Germline V lookup: CDR1 KGHDR, CDR2 SFDVKD. The CDR3 runs to 13 residues. V lost 6 bases, J lost 7 bases, and 12 bases lay in between. This CDR3 is CATSQGRRQPQHF. The CDR3 DNA follows: TGTGCCACCAGTCAGGGTAGAAGGCAGCCCCAGCATTTT.

The chain recombines TRBV9 with TRBJ2-6; TRBD2 matches at 9 bases. The CDR3 runs 18 residues. The germline CDR1 and CDR2 sequences are SGDLS and YYNGEE. Trimming cost V 2 bases and J 1 base; bases outside gene matches: 7. The DNA for the CDR3 is TGTGCCAGCAGCGTCCATAGCGGGGGTGAATCTGGGGCCAACGTCCTGACTTTC. The encoded protein is CASSVHSGGESGANVLTF.

This chain uses TRBV27 with TRBJ1-2; no reliable D call. Germline lookup yields CDR1 MNHEY and CDR2 SMNVEV (reference sequence). The CDR3 has 15 amino acids. V was shortened by 0 bases and J by 4 bases, with 12 bases between the two germline ends. CDR3 in amino acids: CASSLSKGRGYGYTF. Written as DNA, the CDR3 is TGTGCCAGCAGTTTATCAAAGGGCCGGGGCTATGGCTACACCTTC.

The sample holds a few counts of this clone. This chain joins TRBV7-3 and TRBJ2-1, with D tentatively TRBD1 (5 bases). CDR3 length equals 16 residues. Trimming left V 4 bases short and J 2 bases short, with 15 bases between. The germline gives CDR1 SGHTA, CDR2 FQGTGA. The CDR3: CASSSQGRSTYNEQFF. Written as DNA, the CDR3 is TGTGCCAGCAGCTCTCAGGGAAGGAGCACCTACAATGAGCAGTTCTTC.